The T cell receptor (beta chain) under discussion was sequenced for a study of breast tumors, draining lymph nodes, adjacent tissues. Findings and limits, study-wide: The data were judged consistent with most tumor T cells coming from lymph node and expanding in tumor. Data only fit, rather than demonstrated, lymph node origin of most tumor T cells. Luminal-like breast cancer showed significantly greater tumor-nontumor repertoire similarity than basal-like breast cancer did. Tumors had less TCR diversity than lymph nodes, more than nontumor tissue.

This CDR3 is 13 amino acids long. The V and J ends lost 8 bases and 3 bases respectively, with 11 bases between them. CDR1 is SNHLY and CDR2 is FYNNEI in the germline V gene. TCRdb reanalysed the multiplex PCR reads using MiXCR and keeps one entry per CDR3 protein. The sample comprises about 230,000 distinct CDR3 sequences, roughly 30% of which are singletons, and around 1.5% rests with the top ten. Samples came from axillary lymph nodes draining the breast cancer. This clonotype appeared many times. Antigen unknown. The chain employs TRBV2 and TRBJ1-5, with D unresolved. The sequenced sample was axillary lymph node tissue. The clonotype was recovered from a female donor with breast cancer. Some clones in this sample may be carry-over from other donors' samples. The CDR3 sequence: CASASTTNQPQHF. CDR3 bases: TGTGCCAGCGCTTCGACGACCAATCAGCCCCAGCATTTT.